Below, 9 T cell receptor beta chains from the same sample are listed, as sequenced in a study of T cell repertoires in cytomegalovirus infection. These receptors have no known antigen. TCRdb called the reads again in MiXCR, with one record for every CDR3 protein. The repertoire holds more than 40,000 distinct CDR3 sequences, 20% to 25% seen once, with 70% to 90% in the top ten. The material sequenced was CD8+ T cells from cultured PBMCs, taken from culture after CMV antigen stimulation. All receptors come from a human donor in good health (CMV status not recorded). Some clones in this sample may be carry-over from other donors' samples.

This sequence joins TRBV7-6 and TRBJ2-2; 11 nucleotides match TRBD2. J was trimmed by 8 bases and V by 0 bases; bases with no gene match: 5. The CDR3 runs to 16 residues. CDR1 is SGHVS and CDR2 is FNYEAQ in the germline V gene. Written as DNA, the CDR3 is TGTGCCAGCAGCTTAGCACTAGCGGGAGCTGGTGGGGAGCTGTTTTTT. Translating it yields CASSLALAGAGGELFF.

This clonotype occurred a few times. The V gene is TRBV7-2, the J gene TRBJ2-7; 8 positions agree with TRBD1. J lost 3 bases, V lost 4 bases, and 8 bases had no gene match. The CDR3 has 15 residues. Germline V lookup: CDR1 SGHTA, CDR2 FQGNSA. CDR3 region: CASSWGTGPGYEQYF. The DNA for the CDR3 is TGTGCCAGCAGCTGGGGGACAGGTCCAGGCTACGAGCAGTACTTC.

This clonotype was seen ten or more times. The CDR3: CASSAPLRDPYQPQHF. The CDR3 region has the DNA TGTGCCAGCAGCGCCCCTTTACGGGACCCTTATCAGCCCCAGCATTTT. The genes are TRBV7-2 and TRBJ1-5; TRBD1 might be the D (5 bases). Germline loops: CDR1 SGHTA, CDR2 FQGNSA. Trimming removed 5 bases from V and 5 bases from J, with 19 bases in between. The CDR3 length is 16 residues.

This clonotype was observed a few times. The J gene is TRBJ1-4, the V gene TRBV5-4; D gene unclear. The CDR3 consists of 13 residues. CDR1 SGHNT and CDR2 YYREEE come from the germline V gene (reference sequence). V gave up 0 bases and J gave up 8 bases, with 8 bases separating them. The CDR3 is CASSLDGTEKLFF. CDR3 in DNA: TGTGCCAGCAGCTTGGATGGTACGGAAAAACTGTTTTTT.

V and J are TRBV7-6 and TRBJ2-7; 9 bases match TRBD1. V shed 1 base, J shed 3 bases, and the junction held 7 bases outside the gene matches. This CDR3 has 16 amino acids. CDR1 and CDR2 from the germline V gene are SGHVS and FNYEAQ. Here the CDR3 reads CASSLGRPGQGYEQYF. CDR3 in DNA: TGTGCCAGCAGCTTAGGTCGTCCGGGACAGGGCTACGAGCAGTACTTC.

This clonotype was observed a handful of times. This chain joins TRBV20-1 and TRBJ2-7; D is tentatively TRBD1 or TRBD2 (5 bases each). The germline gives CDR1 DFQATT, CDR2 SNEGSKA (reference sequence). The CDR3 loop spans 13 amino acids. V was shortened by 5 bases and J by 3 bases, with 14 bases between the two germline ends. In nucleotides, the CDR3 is TGCAGTGCTGAATCCGGGACGGTCTACGAGCAGTACTTC. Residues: CSAESGTVYEQYF.

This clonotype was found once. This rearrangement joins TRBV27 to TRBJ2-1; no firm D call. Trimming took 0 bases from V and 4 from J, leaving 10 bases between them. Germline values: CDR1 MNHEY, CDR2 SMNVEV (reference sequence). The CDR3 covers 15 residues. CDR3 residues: CASSLSTLGYNEQFF. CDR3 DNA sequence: TGTGCCAGCAGTTTATCTACCTTGGGTTACAATGAGCAGTTCTTC.

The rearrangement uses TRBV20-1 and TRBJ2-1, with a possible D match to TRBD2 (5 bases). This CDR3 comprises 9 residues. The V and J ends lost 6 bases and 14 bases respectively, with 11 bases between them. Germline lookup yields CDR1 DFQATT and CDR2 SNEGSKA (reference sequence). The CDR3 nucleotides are TGCAGTGCGCCGGGGTGGGAGTTCTTC. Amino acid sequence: CSAPGWEFF.

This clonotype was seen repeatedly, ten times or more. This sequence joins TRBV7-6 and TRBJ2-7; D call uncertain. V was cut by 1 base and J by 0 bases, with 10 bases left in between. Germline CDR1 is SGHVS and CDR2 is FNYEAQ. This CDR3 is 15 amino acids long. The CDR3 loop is CASSLEATISYEQYF. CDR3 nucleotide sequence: TGTGCCAGCAGCTTAGAGGCTACCATCTCCTACGAGCAGTACTTC.